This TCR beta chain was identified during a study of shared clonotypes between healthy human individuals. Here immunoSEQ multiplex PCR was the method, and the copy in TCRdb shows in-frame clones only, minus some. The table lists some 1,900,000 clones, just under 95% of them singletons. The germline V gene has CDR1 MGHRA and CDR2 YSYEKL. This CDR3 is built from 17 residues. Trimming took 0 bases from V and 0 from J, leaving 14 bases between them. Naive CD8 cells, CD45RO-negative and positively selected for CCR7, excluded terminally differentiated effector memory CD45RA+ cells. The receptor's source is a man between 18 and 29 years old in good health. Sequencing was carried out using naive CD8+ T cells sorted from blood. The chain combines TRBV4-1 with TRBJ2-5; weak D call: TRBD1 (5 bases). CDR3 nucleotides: TGCGCCAGCAGCCAAGAACAGGTAAACGGGTACCAAGAGACCCAGTACTTC. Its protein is CASSQEQVNGYQETQYF.